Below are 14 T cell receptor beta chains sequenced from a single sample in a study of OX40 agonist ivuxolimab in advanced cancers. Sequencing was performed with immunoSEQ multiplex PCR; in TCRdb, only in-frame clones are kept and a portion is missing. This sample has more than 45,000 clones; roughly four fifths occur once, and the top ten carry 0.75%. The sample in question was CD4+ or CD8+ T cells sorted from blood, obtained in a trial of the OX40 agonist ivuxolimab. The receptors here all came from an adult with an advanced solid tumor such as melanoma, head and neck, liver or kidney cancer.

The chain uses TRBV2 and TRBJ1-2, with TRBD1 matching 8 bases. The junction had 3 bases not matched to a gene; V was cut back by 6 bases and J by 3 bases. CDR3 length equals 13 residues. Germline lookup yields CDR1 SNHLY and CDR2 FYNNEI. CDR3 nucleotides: TGTGCCAGCAGCAGGGGGCGCGACTATGGCTACACCTTC. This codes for CASSRGRDYGYTF.

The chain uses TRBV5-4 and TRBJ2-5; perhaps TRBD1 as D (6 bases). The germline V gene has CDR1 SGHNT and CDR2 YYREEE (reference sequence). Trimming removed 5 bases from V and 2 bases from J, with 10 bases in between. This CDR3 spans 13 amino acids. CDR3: CASSPDSQETQYF. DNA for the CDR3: TGTGCCAGCAGTCCGGACAGTCAAGAGACCCAGTACTTC. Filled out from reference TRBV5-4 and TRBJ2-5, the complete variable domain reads ETGVTQSPTHLIKTRGQQVTLRCSSQSGHNTVSWYQQALGQGPQFIFQYYREEENGRGNFPPRFSGLQFPNYSSELNVNALELDDSALYLCASSPDSQETQYFGPGTRLLVL.

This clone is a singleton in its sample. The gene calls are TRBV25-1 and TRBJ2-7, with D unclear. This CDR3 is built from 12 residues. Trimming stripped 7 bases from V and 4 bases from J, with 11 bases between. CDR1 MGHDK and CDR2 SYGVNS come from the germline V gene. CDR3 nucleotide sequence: TGTGCCAGCACTCAATGGGCATACGAGCAGTACTTC. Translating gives CASTQWAYEQYF.

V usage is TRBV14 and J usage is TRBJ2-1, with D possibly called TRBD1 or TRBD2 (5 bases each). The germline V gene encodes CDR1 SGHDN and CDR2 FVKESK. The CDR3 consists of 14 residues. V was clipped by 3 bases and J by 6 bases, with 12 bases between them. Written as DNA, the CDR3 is TGTGCCAGCAGCCACTTGCCCGGGGCCAATGAGCAGTTCTTC. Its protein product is CASSHLPGANEQFF.

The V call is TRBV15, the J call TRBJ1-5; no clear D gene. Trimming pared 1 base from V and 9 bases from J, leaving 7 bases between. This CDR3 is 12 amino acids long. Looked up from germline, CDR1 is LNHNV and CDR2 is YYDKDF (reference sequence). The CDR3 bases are TGTGCCACCAGCAGAGGGGTTCGGCCCCAGCATTTT. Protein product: CATSRGVRPQHF.

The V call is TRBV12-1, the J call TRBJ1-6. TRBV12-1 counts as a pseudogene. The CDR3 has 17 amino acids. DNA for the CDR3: TGTGCCAGCAGCTTTGTTGGGGTGGGACCTTATAATTCACCCCTCCACTTT. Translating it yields CASSFVGVGPYNSPLHF.

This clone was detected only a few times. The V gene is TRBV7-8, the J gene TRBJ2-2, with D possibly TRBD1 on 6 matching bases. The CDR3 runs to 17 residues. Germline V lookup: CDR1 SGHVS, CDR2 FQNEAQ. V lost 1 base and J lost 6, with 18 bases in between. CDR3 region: CASSLGGRGMSAGELFF. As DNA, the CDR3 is TGTGCCAGCAGCTTAGGCGGCAGGGGTATGTCAGCCGGGGAGCTGTTTTTT.

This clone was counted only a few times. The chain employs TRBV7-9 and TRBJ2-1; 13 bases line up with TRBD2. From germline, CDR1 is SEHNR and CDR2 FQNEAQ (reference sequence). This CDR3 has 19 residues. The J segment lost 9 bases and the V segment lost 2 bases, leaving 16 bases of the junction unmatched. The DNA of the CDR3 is TGTGCCAGCAGCTTAAGGGGGACTAGCGGGATAGCTCGATTCGGTGAGCAGTTCTTC. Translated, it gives CASSLRGTSGIARFGEQFF.

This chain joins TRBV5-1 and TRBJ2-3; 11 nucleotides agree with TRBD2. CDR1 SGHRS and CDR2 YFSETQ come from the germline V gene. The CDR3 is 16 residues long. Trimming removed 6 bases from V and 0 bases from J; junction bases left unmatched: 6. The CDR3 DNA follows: TGCGCCAGCATGGCCACTAGCGGGGGTAGCACAGATACGCAGTATTTT. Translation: CASMATSGGSTDTQYF.

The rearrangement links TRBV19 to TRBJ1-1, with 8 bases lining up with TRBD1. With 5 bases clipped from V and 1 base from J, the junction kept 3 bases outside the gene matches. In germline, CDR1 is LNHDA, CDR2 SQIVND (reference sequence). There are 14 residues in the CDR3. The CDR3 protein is CASSFGQGNTEAFF. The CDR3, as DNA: TGTGCCAGTAGTTTCGGACAGGGGAACACTGAAGCTTTCTTT. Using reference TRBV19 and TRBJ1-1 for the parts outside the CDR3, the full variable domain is DGGITQSPKYLFRKEGQNVTLSCEQNLNHDAMYWYRQDPGQGLRLIYYSQIVNDFQKGDIAEGYSVSREKKESFPLTVTSAQKNPTAFYLCASSFGQGNTEAFFGQGTRLTVV.

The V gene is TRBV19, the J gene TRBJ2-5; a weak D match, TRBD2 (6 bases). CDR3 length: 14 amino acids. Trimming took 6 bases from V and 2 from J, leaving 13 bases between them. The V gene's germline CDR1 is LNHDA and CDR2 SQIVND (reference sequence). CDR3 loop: CASSPTSFQETQYF. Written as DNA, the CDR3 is TGTGCCAGTAGCCCTACTAGCTTTCAAGAGACCCAGTACTTC.

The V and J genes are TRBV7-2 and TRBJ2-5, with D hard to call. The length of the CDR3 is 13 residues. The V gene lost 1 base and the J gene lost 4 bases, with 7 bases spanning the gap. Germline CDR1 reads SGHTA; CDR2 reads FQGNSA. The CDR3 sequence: CASSLGQAETQYF. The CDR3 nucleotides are TGTGCCAGCAGCTTAGGCCAGGCAGAGACCCAGTACTTC.

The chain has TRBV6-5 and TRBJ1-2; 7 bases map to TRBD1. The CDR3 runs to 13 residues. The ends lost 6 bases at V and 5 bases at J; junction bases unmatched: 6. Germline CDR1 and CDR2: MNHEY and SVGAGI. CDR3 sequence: CASSPGGRYGYTF. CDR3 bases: TGTGCCAGCAGCCCAGGGGGGCGGTATGGCTACACCTTC.

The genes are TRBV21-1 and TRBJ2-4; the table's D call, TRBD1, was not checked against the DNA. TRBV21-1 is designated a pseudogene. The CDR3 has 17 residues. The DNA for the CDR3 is TGTGCCAGCAGCGGGGACAGGGGAATGAGAGCAGGAAACATTCAGTACTTC. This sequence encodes CASSGDRGMRAGNIQYF.